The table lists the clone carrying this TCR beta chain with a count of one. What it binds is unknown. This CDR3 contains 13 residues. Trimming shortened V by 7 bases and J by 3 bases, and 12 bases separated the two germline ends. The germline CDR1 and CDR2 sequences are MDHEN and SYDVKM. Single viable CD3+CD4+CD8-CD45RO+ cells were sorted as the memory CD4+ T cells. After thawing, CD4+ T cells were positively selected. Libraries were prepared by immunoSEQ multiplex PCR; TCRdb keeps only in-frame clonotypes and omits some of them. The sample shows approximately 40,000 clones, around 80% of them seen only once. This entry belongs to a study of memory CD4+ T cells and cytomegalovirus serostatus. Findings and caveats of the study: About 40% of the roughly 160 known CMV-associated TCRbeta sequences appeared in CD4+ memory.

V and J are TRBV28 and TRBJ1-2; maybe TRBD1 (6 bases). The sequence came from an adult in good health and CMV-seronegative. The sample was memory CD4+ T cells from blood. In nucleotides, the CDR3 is TGTGCCAGCATCCAAGGGGGTGACTATGGCTACACCTTC. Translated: CASIQGGDYGYTF.